This T cell receptor beta chain originates from a study of blood T cell repertoires in COVID-19. Study information: Some COVID-19 samples were acute and others convalescent; all came from the United States, Italy and Spain.

This CDR3 contains 11 residues. With 4 bases removed from V and 7 bases from J, the gap between germline ends came to 8 bases. Germline CDR1 MNHEY, CDR2 SMNVEV (reference sequence). Seattle-derived patients entered the study during active infection and were followed longitudinally. Original methodology: Researchers report that nucleated cell counts were estimated from reference gene primer amplification. Measured with immunoSEQ multiplex PCR; TCRdb has only the in-frame clones, and not every one. That table gives V, J and clone size, and the DNA gave D and trimming. This table has 300,000 to 450,000 clones, around 92% appearing once. This clone has a single count.

The J gene is TRBJ2-7, the V gene TRBV27; maybe TRBD2 (5 bases). The sample was peripheral blood. This TCR derives from a woman aged 25 to 45 with COVID-19, enrolled during active disease. In DNA, the CDR3 is TGTGCCAGCAGTTACGCGGGTGAGCAGTACTTC. Encoded protein: CASSYAGEQYF.